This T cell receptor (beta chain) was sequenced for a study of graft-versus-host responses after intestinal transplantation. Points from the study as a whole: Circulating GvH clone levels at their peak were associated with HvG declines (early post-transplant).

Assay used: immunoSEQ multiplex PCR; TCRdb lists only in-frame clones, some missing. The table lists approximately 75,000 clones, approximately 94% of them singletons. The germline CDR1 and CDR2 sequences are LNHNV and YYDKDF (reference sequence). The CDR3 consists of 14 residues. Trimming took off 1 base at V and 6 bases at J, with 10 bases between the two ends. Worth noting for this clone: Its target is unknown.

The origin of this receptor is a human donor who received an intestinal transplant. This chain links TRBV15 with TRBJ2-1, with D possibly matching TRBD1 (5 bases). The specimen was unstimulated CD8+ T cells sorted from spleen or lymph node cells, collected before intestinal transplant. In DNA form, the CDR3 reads TGTGCCACCAGCAGAGTCAGGGTAGGCAATGAGCAGTTCTTC. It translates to CATSRVRVGNEQFF. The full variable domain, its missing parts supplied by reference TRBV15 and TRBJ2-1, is DAMVIQNPRYQVTQFGKPVTLSCSQTLNHNVMYWYQQKSSQAPKLLFHYYDKDFNNEADTPDNFQSRRPNTSFCFLDIRSPGLGDTAMYLCATSRVRVGNEQFFGPGTRLTVL.